The clone carrying this T cell receptor (beta chain) came up once. Germline-derived CDR1 and CDR2 are SGDLS and YYNGEE. The trim removed 4 bases at V and 4 bases at J, leaving 5 bases unmatched. This CDR3 is built from 15 residues. The protocol was immunoSEQ multiplex PCR, while the TCRdb copy is restricted to in-frame clones and leaves out a portion. The table lists 120,000 to 150,000 clones, 84% of them singletons. This sample stems from a study of blood T cell repertoires in COVID-19. The V and J genes are TRBV9 and TRBJ2-1; TRBD2 matches 10 bases. The sample was peripheral blood. The origin of this receptor is a young man with COVID-19, enrolled during active disease. In DNA, the CDR3 is TGTGCCAGCAGCTCTAGCGGGAGTCCTTACAATGAGCAGTTCTTC. Encoded protein: CASSSSGSPYNEQFF.